The clone carrying this TCR beta chain was seen a few times. TCRdb analysed the 5' RACE reads with MiXCR anew, one entry per CDR3 protein. This table holds over 250,000 distinct CDR3 sequences, approximately 15% found once. This record belongs to a study of T-cell memory formation after mild COVID-19. Per the germline V gene, CDR1 is ENHRY and CDR2 is SYGVKD. The CDR3 is made up of 15 amino acids. Trimming at V came to 4 bases and at J to 2 bases, leaving 4 bases not matched to a gene. The V and J genes are TRBV10-3 and TRBJ2-2, with 7 positions matching TRBD1. The sequence was obtained from a man between 18 and 35 years old who had mild COVID-19 (a few samples of this study predate the infection). Cell type and time point are not known. Sequencing was carried out using PBMCs or a T cell subset sorted from them (not recorded which). Here the CDR3 DNA reads TGTGCCATCAGTGGCCGACAGGGAAACACCGGGGAGCTGTTTTTT. This encodes CAISGRQGNTGELFF.